Listed here are 9 T cell receptor beta chains from one sample, sequenced in a study of cytomegalovirus exposure and HLA in healthy donors. A multiplex PCR was run with 60 Vbeta primers and 13 Jbeta primers. The method was immunoSEQ multiplex PCR; TCRdb's version includes in-frame clones alone and lacks a portion of them. The top ten hold approximately 1.8% of the sample, which has about 150,000 clones, 76% seen once. Sequencing was carried out using PBMCs. The receptors come from a female donor in good health and CMV-seropositive.

CDR3 sequence (DNA): TGTGCCAGCAGCTTAGCCAGAATCTACGAGCAGTACTTC. It codes for CASSLARIYEQYF. The genes are TRBV7-8 and TRBJ2-7; no clear D. In germline, CDR1 is SGHVS, CDR2 FQNEAQ. CDR3 length: 13 amino acids. V was clipped by 0 bases and J by 3 bases, with 6 bases between them.

This clone was seen more than once but under ten times. This chain uses TRBV19 with TRBJ2-5; the match to TRBD1 covers 12 bases. The junction had 4 bases not matched to a gene; V was cut back by 8 bases and J by 6 bases. The CDR3 has 13 residues. Germline V gene sequence: CDR1 LNHDA, CDR2 SQIVND (reference sequence). DNA for the CDR3: TGTGCCAGTGGGGACAGGGGGCCCAAGACCCAGTACTTC. Amino acids: CASGDRGPKTQYF.

The chain is built from TRBV7-3 and TRBJ2-1, with 8 positions matching TRBD1. The CDR3 totals 17 residues. J gave up 4 bases and V 2 bases, and 10 bases lay outside the gene matches. CDR1 and CDR2 (germline): SGHTA, FQGTGA. In DNA form, the CDR3 reads TGTGCCAGCAGCTTACCCCCCGGGACAGGAAAGTACAATGAGCAGTTCTTC. Translating it yields CASSLPPGTGKYNEQFF.

The V gene is TRBV15, the J gene TRBJ2-7; 9 positions match TRBD1. V lost 0 bases and J lost 2; bases outside the gene matches: 5. Germline V gene lookup returns CDR1 LNHNV and CDR2 YYDKDF (reference sequence). There are 16 residues in the CDR3. CDR3 residues: CATSRERTGDAYEQYF. The DNA for the CDR3 is TGTGCCACCAGCAGAGAACGGACAGGGGATGCCTACGAGCAGTACTTC.

V is TRBV28 and J is TRBJ1-2, with 7 bases matching TRBD1. Germline values: CDR1 MDHEN, CDR2 SYDVKM. This CDR3 is 12 amino acids long. The trim removed 8 bases at V and 7 bases at J, leaving 7 bases unmatched. The chain's CDR3 is CASSDRSRGYTF. CDR3 DNA: TGTGCCAGCTCGGACAGGTCTCGTGGCTACACCTTC.

The rearrangement uses TRBV5-1 and TRBJ2-2; D gene ambiguous. CDR1 SGHRS and CDR2 YFSETQ come from the germline V gene. The V and J ends lost 7 bases and 2 bases respectively, with 18 bases between them. This CDR3 has 16 residues. This chain's CDR3 is CASSPYRQANTGELFF. CDR3 bases: TGCGCCAGCTCCCCTTATAGACAAGCCAACACCGGGGAGCTGTTTTTT. The variable domain in full, completed from reference TRBV5-1 and TRBJ2-2, reads KAGVTQTPRYLIKTRGQQVTLSCSPISGHRSVSWYQQTPGQGLQFLFEYFSETQRNKGNFPGRFSGRQFSNSRSEMNVSTLELGDSALYLCASSPYRQANTGELFFGEGSRLTVL.

This clone was seen only a few times. The identical CDR3 is also encoded by other nucleotide sequences in the sample. The genes are TRBV6-5 and TRBJ1-1, with D unresolved. This CDR3 region has 13 residues. The V gene lost 3 bases and the J gene lost 1 base, with 6 bases spanning the gap. The germline CDR1 and CDR2 sequences are MNHEY and SVGAGI. Here the CDR3 DNA reads TGTGCCAGCAGTTATGCAGGGAACACTGAAGCTTTCTTT. It encodes CASSYAGNTEAFF.

This rearrangement joins TRBV21-1 to TRBJ1-1; the table gives TRBD1 as D, unverified against the DNA. TRBV21-1 is a pseudogene locus. The CDR3 sequence is 15 residues long. As DNA, the CDR3 is TGTGCCAGCACCAGGCAACCGCCCAAGGAACCTGAAGCTTTCTTT. It encodes CASTRQPPKEPEAFF.

The chain links TRBV30 to TRBJ1-2, with TRBD1 matching over 11 bases. Germline CDR1 GTSNPN, CDR2 SVGIG (reference sequence). The CDR3 spans 16 residues. V gave up 2 bases and J gave up 3 bases; unmatched junction bases: 8. This chain's CDR3 is CAWSLRGQGADYGYTF. Here the CDR3 DNA reads TGTGCCTGGAGTCTCCGAGGACAGGGGGCGGACTATGGCTACACCTTC. Full variable domain (outside the CDR3, taken from reference TRBV30 and TRBJ1-2): SQTIHQWPATLVQPVGSPLSLECTVEGTSNPNLYWYRQAAGRGLQLLFYSVGIGQISSEVPQNLSASRPQDRQFILSSKKLLLSDSGFYLCAWSLRGQGADYGYTFGSGTRLTVV.